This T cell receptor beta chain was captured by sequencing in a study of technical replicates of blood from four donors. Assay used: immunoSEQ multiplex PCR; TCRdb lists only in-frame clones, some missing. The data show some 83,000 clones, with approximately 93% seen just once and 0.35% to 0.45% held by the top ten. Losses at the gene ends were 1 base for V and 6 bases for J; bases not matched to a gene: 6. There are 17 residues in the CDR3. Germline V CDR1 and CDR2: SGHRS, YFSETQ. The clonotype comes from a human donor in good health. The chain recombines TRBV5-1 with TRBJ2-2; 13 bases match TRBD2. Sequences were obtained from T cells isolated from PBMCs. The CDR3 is CASSLSLAGGRAGELFF. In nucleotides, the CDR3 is TGCGCCAGCAGCTTGTCACTAGCGGGAGGGCGCGCCGGGGAGCTGTTTTTT. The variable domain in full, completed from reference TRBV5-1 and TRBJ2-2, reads KAGVTQTPRYLIKTRGQQVTLSCSPISGHRSVSWYQQTPGQGLQFLFEYFSETQRNKGNFPGRFSGRQFSNSRSEMNVSTLELGDSALYLCASSLSLAGGRAGELFFGEGSRLTVL.